This is a list of T cell receptor beta chains from one sample in a study of vaccination and CD4 T cells after COVID-19. Their specific antigens are unknown. Using its own MiXCR run on the PCR reads, TCRdb lists one record per CDR3 protein. This table holds roughly 20,000 distinct CDR3 sequences, 42% found once. Sequenced here: CD4+ T cells from blood, cultured in vitro, sampled about 7 months after SARS-CoV-2 vaccination. The source of these receptors is a human donor who had recovered from COVID-19. Each CDR3 is given with its conserved first and last residue. The D gene is left open where the match is weak. Expanded clones are given a class, and other clones once, few, many or no size at all.

CDR3aa: CATSDFGATSSRDTQYF
CDR3nt: TGTGCCACCAGTGATTTTGGGGCGACTAGCTCCAGAGATACGCAGTATTTT
len: 17
j_gene: TRBJ2-3
abundance: NA
v_gene: TRBV24-1
d_gene: TRBD2

CDR3aa: CASSLDYSYEQYF
CDR3nt: TGTGCCAGCAGCTTAGACTACTCCTACGAGCAGTACTTC
len: 13
j_gene: TRBJ2-7
abundance: NA
v_gene: TRBV7-2
d_gene: NA

CDR3aa: CASSHREVYEQYF
CDR3nt: TGTGCCAGCAGCCACCGCGAGGTCTACGAGCAGTACTTC
len: 13
j_gene: TRBJ2-7
abundance: few
v_gene: TRBV7-9
d_gene: NA

CDR3aa: CASSLSGGSGYEQYF
CDR3nt: TGTGCCAGCAGCTTAAGTGGAGGTAGCGGCTACGAGCAGTACTTC
len: 15
j_gene: TRBJ2-7
abundance: NA
v_gene: TRBV7-3
d_gene: NA

CDR3aa: CSARGASVLQETQYF
CDR3nt: TGCAGTGCCAGGGGAGCTAGCGTTCTCCAAGAGACCCAGTACTTC
len: 15
j_gene: TRBJ2-5
abundance: NA
v_gene: TRBV20-1
d_gene: NA

CDR3aa: CATSRDQQPQHF
CDR3nt: TGTGCCACCAGCAGAGATCAACAGCCCCAGCATTTT
len: 12
j_gene: TRBJ1-5
abundance: few
v_gene: TRBV15
d_gene: NA

CDR3aa: CSATQGVSGNTIYF
CDR3nt: TGCAGTGCCACCCAGGGGGTCTCTGGAAACACCATATATTTT
len: 14
j_gene: TRBJ1-3
abundance: NA
v_gene: TRBV20-1
d_gene: TRBD1

CDR3aa: CASSNRDSPYSGNTIYF
CDR3nt: TGTGCCAGCAGCAACCGGGACAGCCCATACTCTGGAAACACCATATATTTT
len: 17
j_gene: TRBJ1-3
abundance: once
v_gene: TRBV7-8
d_gene: TRBD1

CDR3aa: CASRRQGGGETQYF
CDR3nt: TGTGCCAGTCGCCGACAGGGAGGGGGAGAGACCCAGTACTTC
len: 14
j_gene: TRBJ2-5
abundance: few
v_gene: TRBV19
d_gene: NA

CDR3aa: CASSVFFYDEQFF
CDR3nt: TGTGCCAGCAGTGTATTCTTCTACGATGAGCAGTTCTTC
len: 13
j_gene: TRBJ2-1
abundance: NA
v_gene: TRBV6-1
d_gene: NA